The 26 T cell receptor beta chains in this list originate from one sample, sequenced in a study of PD-L1 blockade in urothelial cancer. The protocol was immunoSEQ multiplex PCR, while the TCRdb copy is restricted to in-frame clones and leaves out a portion. The sample shows approximately 32,000 clones, roughly 82% of them seen only once. Time point defined: pretreatment peripheral blood. This material consisted of PBMCs, taken around atezolizumab (anti-PD-L1) treatment. These receptor sequences come from a man in his fifties or sixties with urothelial cancer.

V and J are TRBV14 and TRBJ2-7; possible D gene TRBD1, 6 bases. The CDR3 consists of 14 residues. V dropped 4 bases and J dropped 4 bases, with 14 bases sitting between them. From germline, CDR1 is SGHDN and CDR2 FVKESK. CDR3 DNA: TGTGCCAGCAGCCGCGACAGGATAACTTACGAGCAGTACTTC. Translated, it gives CASSRDRITYEQYF. The variable domain in full, completed from reference TRBV14 and TRBJ2-7, reads EAGVTQFPSHSVIEKGQTVTLRCDPISGHDNLYWYRRVMGKEIKFLLHFVKESKQDESGMPNNRFLAERTGGTYSTLKVQPAELEDSGVYFCASSRDRITYEQYFGPGTRLTVT.

The genes are TRBV5-8 and TRBJ2-1; TRBD1 agrees at 7 bases. There are 15 residues in the CDR3. The germline V gene encodes CDR1 SGHTS and CDR2 YDEGEE. V shed 2 bases, J shed 7 bases, and the junction held 9 bases outside the gene matches. CDR3 DNA: TGTGCCAGCAGCTTCGAGGGGGCTAACTGGAATGAGCAGTTCTTC. Protein sequence: CASSFEGANWNEQFF. The full variable domain, completed using reference TRBV5-8 and TRBJ2-1, is EAGVTQSPTHLIKTRGQQATLRCSPISGHTSVYWYQQALGLGLQFLLWYDEGEERNRGNFPPRFSGRQFPNYSSELNVNALELEDSALYLCASSFEGANWNEQFFGPGTRLTVL.

This chain links TRBV6-1 with TRBJ1-3; D is unclear. This CDR3 contains 13 residues. V lost 4 bases and J lost 0, with 4 bases in between. Germline CDR1 is MNHNS and CDR2 is SASEGT. The CDR3 is CASSAVSGNTIYF. The CDR3 region has the DNA TGTGCCAGCAGTGCTGTCTCTGGAAACACCATATATTTT.

The V and J genes are TRBV2 and TRBJ1-4; 9 bases are shared with TRBD1. The CDR3 is made up of 14 amino acids. The V gene end was trimmed by 7 bases and the J gene end by 4 bases; junction bases not matched to a gene: 4. Germline values: CDR1 SNHLY, CDR2 FYNNEI. CDR3 sequence: CASTPDRGNEKLFF. The CDR3 nucleotides read TGTGCCAGCACTCCGGACAGGGGTAATGAAAAACTGTTTTTT. Full variable domain (missing parts from reference TRBV2 and TRBJ1-4): EPEVTQTPSHQVTQMGQEVILRCVPISNHLYFYWYRQILGQKVEFLVSFYNNEISEKSEIFDDQFSVERPDGSNFTLKIRSTKLEDSAMYFCASTPDRGNEKLFFGSGTQLSVL.

V gene TRBV19 combines with J gene TRBJ1-6; D possibly corresponds to TRBD1 (6 bases). The germline V and J ends were trimmed by 6 bases and 10 bases, with 13 bases remaining between them. Germline CDR1 is LNHDA and CDR2 is SQIVND (reference sequence). The CDR3 spans 13 residues. DNA of the CDR3: TGTGCCAGTAGAACCAACAGGGACTCACCCCTCCACTTT. Protein: CASRTNRDSPLHF.

In this sample, this clone turned up a few times. The chain has TRBV7-2 and TRBJ2-7; no definite D call. The CDR3 covers 14 residues. V was clipped by 5 bases and J by 4 bases, with 15 bases between them. The germline gives CDR1 SGHTA, CDR2 FQGNSA. The CDR3 DNA reads as TGTGCCAGCAGCGTAGTCCCTTCGGGTTACGAGCAGTACTTC. This translates into CASSVVPSGYEQYF.

The chain combines TRBV7-2 with TRBJ2-6; D gene uncertain. The V end lost 2 bases, the J end lost 0 bases, and 5 bases lay between the germline ends. Germline V CDR1 and CDR2: SGHTA, FQGNSA. CDR3 size: 15 residues. The CDR3 DNA reads TGTGCCAGCAGCTTATACACCTCTGGGGCCAACGTCCTGACTTTC. Translation: CASSLYTSGANVLTF.

The CDR3 region is CASSSTSGGTGELFF. CDR3 DNA sequence: TGTGCCAGCAGTTCCACTAGCGGGGGGACCGGGGAGCTGTTTTTT. The V and J genes are TRBV28 and TRBJ2-2; 12 bases line up with TRBD2. The CDR3 loop spans 15 amino acids. Germline CDR1 MDHEN, CDR2 SYDVKM. V dropped 4 bases and J dropped 5; count of bases not matched to a gene: 2.

The rearrangement joins TRBV28 to TRBJ1-1, with D possibly being TRBD1 (5 bases). The V gene lost 1 base and the J gene lost 1 base, with 10 bases spanning the gap. Germline V gene sequence: CDR1 MDHEN, CDR2 SYDVKM. This CDR3 has 15 residues. The CDR3 bases are TGTGCCAGCAGTTTATTGGGGGGTCAGAACACTGAAGCTTTCTTT. It codes for CASSLLGGQNTEAFF.

This clone was detected only a few times. The gene calls are TRBV27 and TRBJ1-6; possibly TRBD1 for D (6 bases). In germline, CDR1 is MNHEY, CDR2 SMNVEV (reference sequence). The CDR3 contains 15 residues. V dropped 6 bases and J dropped 7 bases, with 16 bases sitting between them. The CDR3 is CASSLTGPQNSPLHF. The DNA for the CDR3 is TGTGCCAGCAGCCTCACAGGGCCACAAAATTCACCCCTCCACTTT.

The chain has TRBV6-4 and TRBJ1-2; perhaps TRBD1 as D (5 bases). The germline CDR1 and CDR2 sequences are MRHNA and SNTAGT. The CDR3 runs 15 residues. V was clipped by 6 bases and J by 3 bases, with 17 bases between them. CDR3 nucleotide sequence: TGTGCCAGCAGAAGAGGGGAGGGAGTTGACTATGGCTACACCTTC. Translating it yields CASRRGEGVDYGYTF.

The J gene is TRBJ2-3, the V gene TRBV5-1; 9 positions agree with TRBD2. The CDR3 length is 14 residues. After removal of 4 bases from V and 6 bases from J, the junction contained 6 bases not matched to a gene. From germline, CDR1 is SGHRS and CDR2 YFSETQ. CDR3 bases: TGCGCCAGCAGCCCCGGGACTAGCTGGGATACGCAGTATTTT. It encodes CASSPGTSWDTQYF.

The chain combines TRBV29-1 with TRBJ2-1; 8 nucleotides match TRBD2. CDR1 SQVTM and CDR2 ANQGSEA come from the germline V gene. The CDR3 sequence is 12 residues long. V dropped 3 bases and J dropped 10; count of bases not matched to a gene: 5. CDR3 coding DNA: TGCAGCGTTGACTGGCGGGGGGAAGAGCAGTTCTTC. Protein product: CSVDWRGEEQFF.

This sequence joins TRBV29-1 and TRBJ2-7; 9 bases line up with TRBD1. Germline values: CDR1 SQVTM, CDR2 ANQGSEA. Trimming at V came to 6 bases and at J to 5 bases, leaving 11 bases not matched to a gene. The CDR3 is made up of 14 amino acids. The CDR3 DNA reads as TGCAGCGTAAGTCCAACGGGACAGGGACACGAGCAGTACTTC. This codes for CSVSPTGQGHEQYF.

The rearrangement joins TRBV7-9 to TRBJ2-5; 8 bases are a match to TRBD1. Losses at the gene ends were 4 bases for V and 5 bases for J; bases not matched to a gene: 6. Germline V gene lookup returns CDR1 SEHNR and CDR2 FQNEAQ (reference sequence). This CDR3 has 14 residues. This chain's CDR3 is CASSWTGSLETQYF. DNA of the CDR3: TGTGCCAGCAGCTGGACAGGGTCACTGGAGACCCAGTACTTC. Filled out from reference TRBV7-9 and TRBJ2-5, the complete variable domain reads DTGVSQNPRHKITKRGQNVTFRCDPISEHNRLYWYRQTLGQGPEFLTYFQNEAQLEKSRLLSDRFSAERPKGSFSTLEIQRTEQGDSAMYLCASSWTGSLETQYFGPGTRLLVL.

V usage is TRBV30 and J usage is TRBJ1-1, with D tentatively TRBD1 (5 bases). The germline V gene has CDR1 GTSNPN and CDR2 SVGIG (reference sequence). The CDR3 sequence is 13 residues long. The DNA of the CDR3 is TGTGTAGGGGATGGATGGAAGAACACTGAAGCTTTCTTT. As protein: CVGDGWKNTEAFF. The whole variable domain, remainder taken from reference TRBV30 and TRBJ1-1, is SQTIHQWPATLVQPVGSPLSLECTVEGTSNPNLYWYRQAAGRGLQLLFYSVGIGQISSEVPQNLSASRPQDRQFILSSKKLLLSDSGFYLCVGDGWKNTEAFFGQGTRLTVV.

The CDR3 here is CASSSSLTDTPRVSSYEQYF. The CDR3 nucleotides read TGCGCCAGCAGCTCCTCACTTACGGACACCCCAAGGGTTAGCTCCTACGAGCAGTACTTC. The rearrangement joins TRBV5-1 to TRBJ2-7, with a possible D match to TRBD1 (5 bases). The CDR3 has 20 residues. Germline assignment: CDR1 SGHRS and CDR2 YFSETQ. Deletions cut 3 bases from V and 0 bases from J, with 28 bases between.

This chain uses TRBV28 with TRBJ1-2; 7 bases agree with TRBD1. Trimming removed 5 bases from V and 8 bases from J; junction bases left unmatched: 11. The length of the CDR3 is 14 residues. Germline V gene lookup returns CDR1 MDHEN and CDR2 SYDVKM. CDR3 region: CASSPPRTGGGYTF. Written as DNA, the CDR3 is TGTGCCAGCAGTCCTCCGAGGACAGGTGGCGGCTACACCTTC.

This clone showed up just a few times. The chain employs TRBV11-3 and TRBJ2-7, with D unresolved. V was shortened by 5 bases and J by 3 bases, with 11 bases between the two germline ends. The CDR3 has 13 residues. CDR1 and CDR2 (germline): SGHNT, YENEEA. The CDR3 sequence: CASSPERGYEQYF. CDR3 in DNA: TGTGCCAGCAGCCCCGAGAGAGGCTACGAGCAGTACTTC.

This clone appeared a single time. This rearrangement joins TRBV4-1 to TRBJ1-2; the D is unclear. The V end lost 1 base, the J end lost 4 bases, and 16 bases lay between the germline ends. CDR3 length equals 16 residues. Germline V CDR1 and CDR2: MGHRA, YSYEKL. As DNA, the CDR3 is TGCGCCAGCAGCCAAGGCCTTTTGGAGGGTAGCTATGGCTACACCTTC. Amino acid sequence: CASSQGLLEGSYGYTF.

This rearrangement joins TRBV30 to TRBJ2-7; 7 bases align to TRBD1. The CDR3 extends over 14 amino acids. Germline assignment: CDR1 GTSNPN and CDR2 SVGIG (reference sequence). With 0 bases clipped from V and 3 bases from J, the junction kept 5 bases outside the gene matches. This chain's CDR3 is CAWSVGTDIYEQYF. The CDR3 nucleotides are TGTGCCTGGAGTGTGGGGACAGATATCTACGAGCAGTACTTC.

In its sample, this clone ranks as medium-sized. CDR3 coding DNA: TGTGCCAGCAGCGCTCAGACAGACCCTGGAAACACCATATATTTT. Translation gives CASSAQTDPGNTIYF. The chain recombines TRBV7-2 with TRBJ1-3; TRBD1 is a possible D gene (5 bases). This CDR3 spans 15 amino acids. V shed 5 bases and J shed 2 bases, with 13 bases lying between them. Germline V gene data show CDR1 as SGHTA and CDR2 as FQGNSA.

The chain has TRBV28 and TRBJ2-7; 8 positions agree with TRBD1. This CDR3 is built from 14 residues. Trimming removed 3 bases from V and 5 bases from J; junction bases left unmatched: 6. Germline V gene sequence: CDR1 MDHEN, CDR2 SYDVKM. The CDR3: CASSFRQGRNEQYF. The CDR3 bases are TGTGCCAGCAGTTTCCGACAGGGGAGGAACGAGCAGTACTTC.

This clone has just one count. The rearrangement links TRBV28 to TRBJ1-2, with a weak D call TRBD1 (6 bases). The CDR3 is made up of 12 amino acids. The ends were cut back, 6 bases at V and 5 bases at J, with 10 bases in the middle. The germline CDR1 and CDR2 sequences are MDHEN and SYDVKM. This chain's CDR3 is CASRGAAYGYTF. The DNA for the CDR3 is TGTGCCAGCAGGGGGGCGGCATATGGCTACACCTTC.

The CDR3 DNA reads TGTGCCAGCAGTACTTGGACAGGGATCGAGACCCAGTACTTC. Amino acid sequence: CASSTWTGIETQYF. J is TRBJ2-5 and V is TRBV28, with TRBD1 matching 8 bases. Trimming at V came to 5 bases and at J to 5 bases, leaving 7 bases not matched to a gene. The CDR3 runs to 14 residues. Germline CDR1 is MDHEN and CDR2 is SYDVKM.

The chain is built from TRBV30 and TRBJ2-2, with TRBD1 as a possible D gene (5 bases). The CDR3 has 16 residues. V was pared by 0 bases and J by 3 bases, with 14 bases between. Germline CDR1 GTSNPN, CDR2 SVGIG (reference sequence). CDR3 DNA sequence: TGTGCCTGGAGTGTTGGACAAGCCCTTGACACCGGGGAGCTGTTTTTT. Its translation: CAWSVGQALDTGELFF.